This T cell receptor beta chain emerged from a study of CD8 T cells in ankylosing spondylitis. For TCR beta, libraries came from quantitative 5'-RACE with molecular barcodes. TCRdb reprocessed the 5' RACE reads via MiXCR and lists one record per CDR3 protein. Of 350,000 to 550,000 distinct CDR3 sequences listed, 25% to 30% are singletons. Findings of the study overall: In ankylosing spondylitis blood, a motif of roughly 8 highly homologous TCR beta variants appeared characteristic. Significant enrichment of disease-linked clones was reportedly seen in matched ankylosing spondylitis synovial fluid. Disease-linked clones proved CD8+ and comparatively uncommon in peripheral blood. Earlier literature documents some of the motif variants in reactive arthritis synovial fluid and blood.

To note about this clonotype: As yet, its antigen is unknown.

The V segment lost 0 bases and the J segment 5 bases; nucleotides outside the gene matches: 10. The germline gives CDR1 SGDLS, CDR2 YYNGEE. The CDR3 spans 17 residues. The receptor's source is a male donor with ankylosing spondylitis. Sequenced material: blood, either unsorted or a sorted T cell fraction (not recorded which). V usage is TRBV9 and J usage is TRBJ2-1, with 8 positions matching TRBD2. The CDR3 DNA reads as TGTGCCAGCAGCGTAGGCCCCGGCGGGAGGATTGACAATGAGCAGTTCTTC. It encodes CASSVGPGGRIDNEQFF. Variable domain in full (rest from reference TRBV9 and TRBJ2-1): DSGVTQTPKHLITATGQRVTLRCSPRSGDLSVYWYQQSLDQGLQFLIQYYNGEERAKGNILERFSAQQFPDLHSELNLSSLELGDSALYFCASSVGPGGRIDNEQFFGPGTRLTVL.